One sample yielded the 25 T cell receptor beta chains listed below, sequenced in a study of T cell responses to AZD1222 COVID-19 vaccine. This table comes from immunoSEQ multiplex PCR, and its TCRdb copy is limited to in-frame clones, with some not included. The table includes around 170,000 clones, about nine tenths detected once. This sample comprised peripheral blood, obtained on day 0 of AZD1222 vaccination. Source of these receptors: an adult in good health.

The chain has TRBV7-3 and TRBJ2-2; 7 bases match TRBD2. Germline V gene lookup returns CDR1 SGHTA and CDR2 FQGTGA. V trimming: 2 bases; J trimming: 4 bases; junction bases outside the gene matches: 16. The CDR3 extends over 19 amino acids. The CDR3 sequence is CASSLLGGTDSFRTGELFF. The CDR3 region has the DNA TGTGCCAGCAGCTTATTGGGGGGGACTGATAGTTTCCGCACCGGGGAGCTGTTTTTT.

V is TRBV7-9 and J is TRBJ2-4; unclear D gene. Germline loops: CDR1 SEHNR, CDR2 FQNEAQ (reference sequence). This CDR3 contains 14 residues. Trimming shortened V by 2 bases and J by 1 base, and 6 bases separated the two germline ends. The CDR3 DNA reads TGTGCCAGCAGCTTAAACTCGGCCAAAAACATTCAGTACTTC. Its protein product is CASSLNSAKNIQYF.

The V and J genes are TRBV7-2 and TRBJ1-1; D gene unclear. This CDR3 has 14 residues. The V gene lost 3 bases and the J gene lost 0 bases, with 8 bases spanning the gap. CDR1 SGHTA and CDR2 FQGNSA come from the germline V gene. The CDR3 nucleotides are TGTGCCAGCAGCTTGGACGGAATGAACACTGAAGCTTTCTTT. This translates into CASSLDGMNTEAFF.

The gene calls are TRBV28 and TRBJ1-2; a weak D match, TRBD1 (6 bases). This CDR3 comprises 14 residues. Germline V gene data show CDR1 as MDHEN and CDR2 as SYDVKM. V was shortened by 3 bases and J by 7 bases, with 15 bases between the two germline ends. DNA for the CDR3: TGTGCCAGCAGTTTCATGGGGGGCCCAGGTGGCTACACCTTC. Protein: CASSFMGGPGGYTF.

The chain has TRBV6-6 and TRBJ1-6; D ambiguous. Germline loops: CDR1 MNHNY, CDR2 SVGAGI (reference sequence). Trimming left V 1 base short and J 6 bases short, with 10 bases between. CDR3 length: 15 amino acids. The CDR3 loop is CASSYLTAANSPLHF. The CDR3 DNA follows: TGTGCCAGCAGTTACTTGACGGCAGCTAATTCACCCCTCCACTTT.

The chain employs TRBV4-1 and TRBJ2-5; 8 bases map to TRBD2. V lost 1 base, J lost 5 bases, and 6 bases stayed unmatched. CDR3 length: 15 amino acids. Germline CDR1 MGHRA, CDR2 YSYEKL. CDR3 sequence reads: CASSQGAGGGETQYF. In nucleotides, the CDR3 is TGCGCCAGCAGCCAAGGTGCGGGGGGTGGGGAGACCCAGTACTTC.

The V gene is TRBV11-2, the J gene TRBJ2-7; D unclear. Germline assignment: CDR1 SGHAT and CDR2 FQNNGV. The CDR3 consists of 14 residues. Trimming shortened V by 5 bases and J by 5 bases, and 16 bases separated the two germline ends. The CDR3 spells CASSPRARLDEQYF. The CDR3 region has the DNA TGTGCCAGCAGCCCACGGGCCCGACTCGACGAGCAGTACTTC.

The V call is TRBV7-2, the J call TRBJ1-1, with 8 bases aligning to TRBD1. Trimming removed 2 bases from V and 4 bases from J; junction bases left unmatched: 3. The germline CDR1 and CDR2 sequences are SGHTA and FQGNSA. The length of the CDR3 is 14 residues. CDR3 sequence: CASSLQQGVTEAFF. The CDR3 DNA reads as TGTGCCAGCAGCTTACAACAGGGGGTCACTGAAGCTTTCTTT.

V usage is TRBV21-1 and J usage is TRBJ2-3; TRBD2, the table's D call, was not compared with the DNA. TRBV21-1 is a pseudogene locus. The CDR3 consists of 19 residues. The chain's CDR3 is CASSKMDGGASPSTDTQYF. CDR3 in DNA: TGTGCCAGCAGCAAAATGGACGGGGGGGCTTCCCCCAGCACAGATACGCAGTATTTT.

The chain uses TRBV9 and TRBJ1-1; 7 bases are shared with TRBD1. Per the germline V gene, CDR1 is SGDLS and CDR2 is YYNGEE. The CDR3 contains 13 residues. J gave up 6 bases and V 2 bases, and 4 bases lay outside the gene matches. CDR3 nucleotides: TGTGCCAGCAGCGTCGGGACAGCTTCTGAAGCTTTCTTT. This translates into CASSVGTASEAFF.

The chain has TRBV6-5 and TRBJ2-5; 8 nucleotides align to TRBD1. Germline CDR1 MNHEY, CDR2 SVGAGI. J lost 6 bases, V lost 6 bases, and 6 bases had no gene match. CDR3 length equals 13 residues. The CDR3, as DNA: TGTGCCAGCAGCTCGGACAGGGTAAAGACCCAGTACTTC. Encoded protein: CASSSDRVKTQYF.

The CDR3 is CASSETGIIYEQYF. The CDR3, as DNA: TGTGCCAGCAGTGAGACAGGGATCATCTACGAGCAGTACTTC. The chain joins TRBV6-1 to TRBJ2-7, with 7 bases fitting TRBD1. The CDR3 has 14 residues. V shed 3 bases and J 3 bases; nucleotides not matched to a gene: 5. CDR1 and CDR2 from the germline V gene are MNHNS and SASEGT.

This clone came up a few times. The chain is built from TRBV7-6 and TRBJ2-7; D unresolved. This CDR3 comprises 13 residues. Germline V gene lookup returns CDR1 SGHVS and CDR2 FNYEAQ. V shed 4 bases and J shed 2 bases, with 9 bases lying between them. The CDR3 DNA is TGTGCCAGCAGCTCCTACCGGACCTACGAGCAGTACTTC. Its translation: CASSSYRTYEQYF.

This clone was picked up one time. The chain has TRBV3-1 (or the pseudogene TRBV3-2) and TRBJ1-6; the D is unclear. The V gene's germline CDR1 is LGHDT and CDR2 YNNKEL (reference sequence). This CDR3 region has 13 residues. V was cut by 5 bases and J by 9 bases, with 11 bases left in between. CDR3 sequence (DNA): TGTGCCAGCAGCGATCGAGTAGCTTCACCCCTCCACTTT. This sequence encodes CASSDRVASPLHF.

This clone has more than one count but fewer than ten. The V gene is TRBV12-3 or TRBV12-4, the J gene TRBJ1-1; weak D call: TRBD1 (5 bases). The CDR3 is 13 residues long. V was cut by 3 bases and J by 4 bases, with 9 bases left in between. CDR3 amino acids: CASSFQGGTEAFF. The DNA for the CDR3 is TGTGCCAGCAGTTTCCAGGGTGGCACTGAAGCTTTCTTT.

The V call is TRBV2, the J call TRBJ2-4, with TRBD1 identical over 7 bases. The germline gives CDR1 SNHLY, CDR2 FYNNEI. The CDR3 is 16 residues long. V lost 3 bases, J lost 1 base, and 6 bases stayed unmatched. The CDR3 here is CASSDDRAGAKNIQYF. CDR3 sequence (DNA): TGTGCCAGCAGTGATGACAGGGCAGGGGCCAAAAACATTCAGTACTTC.

The genes are TRBV11-2 and TRBJ1-4; D uncertain. This CDR3 is 16 amino acids long. Per germline, CDR1 SGHAT and CDR2 FQNNGV. Deletions cut 5 bases from V and 0 bases from J, with 13 bases between. CDR3 amino acids: CASSRQVFATNEKLFF. The CDR3 DNA sequence: TGTGCCAGCAGCCGCCAGGTTTTTGCAACTAATGAAAAACTGTTTTTT.

This clone was detected only once. The chain joins TRBV4-1 to TRBJ2-5; 9 nucleotides agree with TRBD1. CDR1 MGHRA and CDR2 YSYEKL come from the germline V gene. The CDR3 runs to 15 residues. V lost 2 bases, J lost 3 bases, and 4 bases stayed unmatched. The DNA for the CDR3 is TGCGCCAGCAGCCAAATTGGGACAGGGAAAGAGACCCAGTACTTC. Translating gives CASSQIGTGKETQYF.

The chain is built from TRBV18 and TRBJ1-4; possibly TRBD1 for D (6 bases). V lost 4 bases and J 3 bases, leaving 9 bases between the germline ends. The CDR3 covers 14 residues. Germline values: CDR1 KGHSH, CDR2 LQKENI. CDR3 sequence reads: CASSRDRSNEKLFF. The CDR3 nucleotides read TGTGCCAGCTCACGCGACAGGTCTAATGAAAAACTGTTTTTT.

In this sample, this clone turned up a few times. V gene TRBV27 combines with J gene TRBJ2-7; the D gene is possibly TRBD1 (5 bases). CDR1 is MNHEY, CDR2 SMNVEV, per germline (reference sequence). CDR3 length equals 15 residues. Trimming removed 0 bases at V and 2 bases at J, with 11 bases between. CDR3 DNA: TGTGCCAGCAGTTTATCCCGACAGACAGCCTACGAGCAGTACTTC. Residues: CASSLSRQTAYEQYF.

This clone has a handful of counts. The V gene is TRBV24-1, the J gene TRBJ1-1; D possibly corresponds to TRBD1 (6 bases). This CDR3 spans 15 amino acids. V lost 1 base to trimming and J lost 5 bases, with 13 bases between them. CDR1 is KGHDR and CDR2 is SFDVKD in the germline V gene. The CDR3 sequence is CATSDFSGVWTEAFF. The CDR3 DNA reads as TGTGCCACCAGTGATTTTTCAGGGGTGTGGACTGAAGCTTTCTTT.

The V and J genes are TRBV9 and TRBJ1-6; TRBD1 matches 7 bases. The CDR3 runs 15 residues. Germline V gene data show CDR1 as SGDLS and CDR2 as YYNGEE. Losses at the gene ends were 3 bases for V and 6 bases for J; bases not matched to a gene: 6. This CDR3 reads CASSADRVTNSPLHF. CDR3 DNA: TGTGCCAGCAGCGCAGACAGGGTTACTAATTCACCCCTCCACTTT.

V usage is TRBV10-1 and J usage is TRBJ2-7; 10 bases map to TRBD1. CDR3 size: 17 residues. Losses at the gene ends were 6 bases for V and 1 base for J; bases not matched to a gene: 12. Germline-derived CDR1 and CDR2 are WNHNN and SYGVQD (reference sequence). The CDR3 DNA is TGCGCCAGCAGCCTCGACAGGGGGCACTTTGTATCCTACGAGCAGTACTTC. This encodes CASSLDRGHFVSYEQYF.

This clone showed up just a few times. The chain joins TRBV11-3 to TRBJ2-3; D is possibly TRBD2 (5 bases). The CDR3 has 14 residues. From germline, CDR1 is SGHNT and CDR2 YENEEA. Trimming pared 0 bases from V and 4 bases from J, leaving 8 bases between. CDR3 nucleotides: TGTGCCAGCAGCTTAGATGGGAGCGCAGATACGCAGTATTTT. This encodes CASSLDGSADTQYF.

The CDR3 here is CASSIDWRTEAFF. The CDR3 nucleotides read TGTGCCAGTAGTATAGATTGGCGTACTGAAGCTTTCTTT. The J gene is TRBJ1-1, the V gene TRBV19; D is ambiguous. V was pared by 0 bases and J by 5 bases, with 7 bases between. CDR3 size: 13 residues. Germline CDR1 and CDR2: LNHDA and SQIVND (reference sequence).